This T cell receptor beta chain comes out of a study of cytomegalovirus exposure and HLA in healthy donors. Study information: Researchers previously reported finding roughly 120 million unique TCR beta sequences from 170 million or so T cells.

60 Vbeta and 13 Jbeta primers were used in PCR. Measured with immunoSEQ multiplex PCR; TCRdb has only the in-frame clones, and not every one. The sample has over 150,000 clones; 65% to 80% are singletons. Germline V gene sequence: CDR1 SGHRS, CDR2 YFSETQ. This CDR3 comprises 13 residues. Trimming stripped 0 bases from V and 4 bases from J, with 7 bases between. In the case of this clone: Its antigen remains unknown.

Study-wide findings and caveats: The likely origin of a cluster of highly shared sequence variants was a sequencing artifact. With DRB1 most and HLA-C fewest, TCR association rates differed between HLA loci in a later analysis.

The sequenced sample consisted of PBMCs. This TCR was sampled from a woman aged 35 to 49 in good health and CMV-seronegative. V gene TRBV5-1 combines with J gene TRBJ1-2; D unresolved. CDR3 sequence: CASSLGGIYGYTF. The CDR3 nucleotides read TGCGCCAGCAGCTTGGGCGGGATCTATGGCTACACCTTC.